This T cell receptor (beta chain) originates from a study of blood T cell repertoires in COVID-19. Study background: Material from acute and convalescent COVID-19 was sourced from the United States, Italy and Spain. T cells, B-cell-depleted T cells, or PBMCs provided the cDNA or gDNA that served as material.

Original handling: Estimated nucleated cell counts came from reference gene primer amplification. Clones were sequenced by immunoSEQ multiplex PCR, and TCRdb holds only the in-frame ones, with some missing. D and trimming were read from the DNA, whereas the V and J calls and clone size are those reported in that table. The table shows more than 110,000 clones, with approximately 80% occurring only once. The sample consisted of peripheral blood. The sequence was obtained from a woman over 75 in a cohort sampled during active or convalescent COVID-19.

The CDR3 sequence is CASSQASGTDTQYF. The CDR3 DNA reads as TGTGCCAGCAGCCAGGCCTCAGGGACAGATACGCAGTATTTT. The chain joins TRBV4-2 to TRBJ2-3, with a tentative D call TRBD1 (5 bases). The CDR3 loop spans 14 amino acids. V was clipped by 3 bases and J by 3 bases, with 10 bases between them. Germline loops: CDR1 LGHNA, CDR2 YNFKEQ.